A single sample gave rise to the 15 T cell receptor beta chains below, sequenced in a study of blood T cell repertoires in COVID-19 (dated by TCRdb to the early 2020s). The receptor library was made with the immunoSEQ multiplex PCR assay. This is the immuneACCESS table as TCRdb keeps it, with only in-frame sequences that have V and J called. A part of the clones is gone; compared with another copy, unresolved V genes explain less than half, and the rest is unexplained. The sample table lists 150,000 or so clones, roughly 80% of them with a count of one. Roughly 8.4% of the sample rests with the top ten. Sequencing input: peripheral blood. The receptor source for this set is a human donor with acute or convalescent COVID-19. The donor label of this sample is uncertain.

The chain links TRBV5-6 to TRBJ1-1; tentative D call: TRBD1 (6 bases). V was trimmed by 1 base and J by 3 bases, leaving 10 bases between them. Looked up from germline, CDR1 is SGHDT and CDR2 is YYEEEE. CDR3 length: 14 residues. CDR3 region: CASSLLGGDTEAFF. Written as DNA, the CDR3 is TGTGCCAGCAGCTTGTTAGGGGGGGACACTGAAGCTTTCTTT.

The chain combines TRBV5-4 with TRBJ2-7; TRBD1 matches 10 bases. V shed 4 bases, J shed 2 bases, and the junction held 9 bases outside the gene matches. Germline-derived CDR1 and CDR2 are SGHNT and YYREEE (reference sequence). The CDR3 covers 16 residues. The CDR3 DNA reads TGTGCCAGCAGCCCATCCCCGGGACAGGGGACCTACGAGCAGTACTTC. Translated: CASSPSPGQGTYEQYF.

V and J are TRBV5-1 and TRBJ1-2; D call uncertain. The V end was cut by 2 bases, the J end by 8 bases, with 13 bases between. The CDR3 is 13 residues long. Germline CDR1 SGHRS, CDR2 YFSETQ. For the CDR3, the DNA is TGCGCCAGCAGCTTAAGCGGCGGGGAAGGCTACACCTTC. It yields the protein CASSLSGGEGYTF.

The chain is built from TRBV6-5 and TRBJ2-5, with unresolved D. Germline V gene sequence: CDR1 MNHEY, CDR2 SVGAGI. The germline V and J ends were trimmed by 7 bases and 5 bases, with 14 bases remaining between them. This CDR3 region has 13 residues. The CDR3 is CASIKLNRETQYF. The CDR3 DNA reads as TGTGCCAGCATAAAGCTAAACCGGGAGACCCAGTACTTC.

The chain uses TRBV5-8 and TRBJ1-2; 8 bases agree with TRBD1. Losses at the gene ends were 3 bases for V and 4 bases for J; bases not matched to a gene: 5. Germline CDR1 SGHTS, CDR2 YDEGEE. There are 14 residues in the CDR3. The CDR3 protein is CASSWGQATYGYTF. The CDR3 DNA reads as TGTGCCAGCAGCTGGGGACAGGCCACCTATGGCTACACCTTC.

V and J are TRBV6-5 and TRBJ2-7; the match to TRBD2 covers 7 bases. Germline lookup yields CDR1 MNHEY and CDR2 SVGAGI. The CDR3 is 14 residues long. The J segment lost 3 bases and the V segment lost 4 bases, leaving 6 bases of the junction unmatched. CDR3 amino acids: CASSSGLLLYEQYV. CDR3 DNA sequence: TGTGCCAGCAGTTCGGGACTATTACTCTACGAGCAGTACGTC.

The V and J genes are TRBV30 and TRBJ2-5, with 10 bases fitting TRBD2. With V trimmed by 2 bases and J by 5 bases, 8 bases remained unmatched. Germline values: CDR1 GTSNPN, CDR2 SVGIG (reference sequence). CDR3 size: 15 residues. CDR3 sequence reads: CAWSPGAGGPETQYF. In DNA form, the CDR3 reads TGTGCCTGGAGTCCGGGAGCGGGGGGGCCGGAGACCCAGTACTTC. Complete variable domain (other parts from reference TRBV30 and TRBJ2-5): SQTIHQWPATLVQPVGSPLSLECTVEGTSNPNLYWYRQAAGRGLQLLFYSVGIGQISSEVPQNLSASRPQDRQFILSSKKLLLSDSGFYLCAWSPGAGGPETQYFGPGTRLLVL.

This sequence joins TRBV5-4 and TRBJ2-7; D may be TRBD1 (6 bases). The length of the CDR3 is 12 residues. Germline-derived CDR1 and CDR2 are SGHNT and YYREEE (reference sequence). Trimming removed 3 bases at V and 5 bases at J, with 9 bases between. CDR3 coding DNA: TGTGCCAGCAGCTCCGGGACAAACGAGCAGTACTTC. Translating gives CASSSGTNEQYF.

The rearrangement uses TRBV5-4 and TRBJ2-2, with D tentatively TRBD1 (5 bases). This CDR3 is built from 18 residues. V lost 2 bases to trimming and J lost 0 bases, with 17 bases between them. Germline assignment: CDR1 SGHNT and CDR2 YYREEE (reference sequence). CDR3 bases: TGTGCCAGCAGCTTAGGGGCAGCGAACACACCGAACACCGGGGAGCTGTTTTTT. It specifies CASSLGAANTPNTGELFF.

This clone was seen just once. J is TRBJ2-7 and V is TRBV5-1, with TRBD2 matching 9 bases. Germline loops: CDR1 SGHRS, CDR2 YFSETQ. The length of the CDR3 is 18 residues. J lost 3 bases, V lost 7 bases, and 20 bases had no gene match. The CDR3 DNA follows: TGCGCCAGCGGCCCCCAGCACACCGGCAAGCGGGGGGTCTACGAGCAGTACGTC. This encodes CASGPQHTGKRGVYEQYV.

The chain recombines TRBV7-9 with TRBJ1-1, with a tentative D call TRBD1 (6 bases). Germline assignment: CDR1 SEHNR and CDR2 FQNEAQ (reference sequence). This CDR3 has 16 residues. Trimming stripped 1 base from V and 3 bases from J, with 15 bases between. CDR3 residues: CASSLGQGKEDTEAFF. CDR3 sequence (DNA): TGTGCCAGCAGCTTAGGGCAGGGGAAGGAGGACACTGAAGCTTTCTTT.

The V and J genes are TRBV21-1 and TRBJ2-2; TRBD2 was called by the table and not checked on the DNA. TRBV21-1 is classified as a pseudogene. CDR3 size: 16 residues. CDR3 bases: TGTGCCAGCAGCAAAGAGAGGCAGGGGAGGGCCGGGGAGCTGTTTTTT. Amino acids: CASSKERQGRAGELFF.

The J gene is TRBJ1-4, the V gene TRBV10-3; D remains ambiguous. V lost 3 bases to trimming and J lost 8 bases, with 22 bases between them. CDR1 is ENHRY, CDR2 SYGVKD, per germline. The CDR3 extends over 17 amino acids. The CDR3 is CAISDPNEGRHGEKLFF. The CDR3 region has the DNA TGTGCCATCAGTGATCCCAATGAGGGCAGGCACGGGGAAAAACTGTTTTTT.

The J gene is TRBJ1-2, the V gene TRBV6-5; 7 bases fit TRBD1. CDR3 length: 13 residues. Germline loops: CDR1 MNHEY, CDR2 SVGAGI. V was clipped by 6 bases and J by 2 bases; unmatched bases: 3. The CDR3 DNA reads TGTGCCAGCAGCATCAGGGGGAACTATGGCTACACCTTC. Protein product: CASSIRGNYGYTF.

This clone was counted once. CDR3 sequence reads: CASSEGRGGRTDTQYF. The CDR3 coding sequence is TGTGCCAGCAGTGAGGGGAGGGGGGGACGCACAGATACGCAGTATTTT. The rearrangement links TRBV25-1 to TRBJ2-3, with TRBD2 as a possible D gene (7 bases). Germline V gene lookup returns CDR1 MGHDK and CDR2 SYGVNS. V was cut by 3 bases and J by 1 base, with 14 bases left in between. The length of the CDR3 is 16 residues.